This T cell receptor beta chain was captured by sequencing in a study of blood T cell repertoires in COVID-19. In the source study's methods: Amplification of reference gene primers was used by the study to estimate nucleated cell counts. Produced via immunoSEQ multiplex PCR; TCRdb's table is partial and in-frame only. D and trimming were read from the DNA, whereas the V and J calls and clone size are those reported in that table. The sample consists of approximately 300,000 clones, 70% to 90% of them appearing once. Across about two dozen US areas, participants ranged in age from about 18 to 90 years. The sequence came from a woman under 30 who had recovered from COVID-19. Source material: PBMCs or T cells enriched from blood (not recorded which).

In nucleotides, the CDR3 is TGTGCCAGCAGCTTAACGTCGGACAGGGCCGAGCAGTACTTC. This gives the protein CASSLTSDRAEQYF. V usage is TRBV7-3 and J usage is TRBJ2-7; 8 bases map to TRBD1. The J segment lost 6 bases and the V segment lost 0 bases, leaving 4 bases of the junction unmatched. The CDR3 sequence is 14 residues long. Germline V gene data show CDR1 as SGHTA and CDR2 as FQGTGA.